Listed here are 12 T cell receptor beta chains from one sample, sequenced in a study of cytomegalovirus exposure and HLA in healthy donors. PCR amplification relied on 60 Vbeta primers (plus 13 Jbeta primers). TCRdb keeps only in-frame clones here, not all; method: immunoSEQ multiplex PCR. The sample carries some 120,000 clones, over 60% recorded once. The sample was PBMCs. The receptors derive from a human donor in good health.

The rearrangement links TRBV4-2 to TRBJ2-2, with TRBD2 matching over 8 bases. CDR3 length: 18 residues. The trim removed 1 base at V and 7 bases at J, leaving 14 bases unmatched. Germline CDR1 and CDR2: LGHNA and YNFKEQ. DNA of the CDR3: TGTGCCAGCAGCCAAGGAGGGGGTACGGGGGGGCCAATCGGGGAGCTGTTTTTT. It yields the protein CASSQGGGTGGPIGELFF.

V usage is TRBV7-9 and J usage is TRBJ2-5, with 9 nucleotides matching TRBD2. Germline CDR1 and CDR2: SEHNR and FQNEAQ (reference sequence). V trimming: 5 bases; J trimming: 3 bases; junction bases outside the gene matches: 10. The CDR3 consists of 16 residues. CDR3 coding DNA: TGTGCCAGCAGCCCACCGGGACTAGCAAAAAAAGAGACCCAGTACTTC. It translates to CASSPPGLAKKETQYF.

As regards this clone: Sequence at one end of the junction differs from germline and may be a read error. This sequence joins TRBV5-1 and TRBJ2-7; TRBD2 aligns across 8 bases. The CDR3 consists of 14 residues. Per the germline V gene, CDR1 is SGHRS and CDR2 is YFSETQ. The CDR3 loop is CASSFVGGAYEQYF. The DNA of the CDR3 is TGTGCCAGCAGCTTTGTCGGGGGGGCCTACGAGCAGTACTTC.

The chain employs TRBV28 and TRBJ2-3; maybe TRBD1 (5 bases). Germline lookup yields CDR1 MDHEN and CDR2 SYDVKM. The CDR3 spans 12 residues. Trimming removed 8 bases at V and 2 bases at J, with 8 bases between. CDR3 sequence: CASGAFTDTQYF. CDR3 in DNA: TGTGCCAGCGGGGCGTTCACAGATACGCAGTATTTT.

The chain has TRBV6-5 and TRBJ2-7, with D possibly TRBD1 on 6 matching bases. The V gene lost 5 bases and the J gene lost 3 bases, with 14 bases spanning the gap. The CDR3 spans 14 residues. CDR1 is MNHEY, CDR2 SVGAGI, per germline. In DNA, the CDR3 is TGTGCCAGCAGTGGTCGGGACACATTCTACGAGCAGTACTTC. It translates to CASSGRDTFYEQYF.

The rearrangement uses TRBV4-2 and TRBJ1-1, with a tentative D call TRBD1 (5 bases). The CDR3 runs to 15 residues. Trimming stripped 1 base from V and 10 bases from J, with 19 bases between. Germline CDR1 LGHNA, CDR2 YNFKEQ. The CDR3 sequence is CASSQGVQVLSGAFF. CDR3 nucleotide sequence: TGTGCCAGCAGCCAAGGGGTACAGGTGTTAAGTGGAGCTTTCTTT.

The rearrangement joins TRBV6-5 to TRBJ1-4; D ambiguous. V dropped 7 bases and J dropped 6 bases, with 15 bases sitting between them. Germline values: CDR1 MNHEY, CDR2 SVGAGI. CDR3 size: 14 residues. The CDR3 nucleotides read TGTGCCAGCAACCCCAAGAAAACGGATGAAAAACTGTTTTTT. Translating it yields CASNPKKTDEKLFF.

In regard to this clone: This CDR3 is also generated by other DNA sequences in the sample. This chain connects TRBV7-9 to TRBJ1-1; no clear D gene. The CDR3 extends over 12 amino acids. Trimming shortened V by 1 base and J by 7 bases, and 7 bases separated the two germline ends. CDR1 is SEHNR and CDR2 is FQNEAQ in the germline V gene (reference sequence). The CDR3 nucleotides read TGTGCCAGCAGCTTAGACAGTCTTGAAGCTTTCTTT. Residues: CASSLDSLEAFF.

CDR3 loop: CASRLRDTEETQYF. The CDR3 DNA is TGTGCCAGCAGACTCCGGGACACCGAAGAGACCCAGTACTTC. The chain combines TRBV5-4 with TRBJ2-5; D is possibly TRBD1 (6 bases). The V end lost 5 bases, the J end lost 3 bases, and 14 bases lay between the germline ends. Germline assignment: CDR1 SGHNT and CDR2 YYREEE (reference sequence). The CDR3 sequence is 14 residues long.

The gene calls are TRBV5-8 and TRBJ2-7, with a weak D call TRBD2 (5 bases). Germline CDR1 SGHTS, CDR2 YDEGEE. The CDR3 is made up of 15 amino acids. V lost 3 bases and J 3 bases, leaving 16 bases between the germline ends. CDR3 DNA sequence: TGTGCCAGCAGCTACGCCGCGGGCAAGGTCTACGAGCAGTACTTC. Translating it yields CASSYAAGKVYEQYF.

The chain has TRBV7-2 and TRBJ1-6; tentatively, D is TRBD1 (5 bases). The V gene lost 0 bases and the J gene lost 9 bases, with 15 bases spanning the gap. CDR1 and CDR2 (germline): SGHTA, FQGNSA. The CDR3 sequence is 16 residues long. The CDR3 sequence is CASSLAVGQGGSPLHF. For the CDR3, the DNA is TGTGCCAGCAGCTTAGCTGTCGGGCAGGGTGGTTCACCCCTCCACTTT.

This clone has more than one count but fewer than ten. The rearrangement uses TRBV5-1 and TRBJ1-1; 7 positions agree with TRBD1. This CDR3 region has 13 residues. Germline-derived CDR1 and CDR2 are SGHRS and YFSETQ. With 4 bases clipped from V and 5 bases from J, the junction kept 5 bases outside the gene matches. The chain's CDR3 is CASSPQGYTEAFF. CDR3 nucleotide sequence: TGCGCCAGCAGCCCACAGGGGTATACTGAAGCTTTCTTT.